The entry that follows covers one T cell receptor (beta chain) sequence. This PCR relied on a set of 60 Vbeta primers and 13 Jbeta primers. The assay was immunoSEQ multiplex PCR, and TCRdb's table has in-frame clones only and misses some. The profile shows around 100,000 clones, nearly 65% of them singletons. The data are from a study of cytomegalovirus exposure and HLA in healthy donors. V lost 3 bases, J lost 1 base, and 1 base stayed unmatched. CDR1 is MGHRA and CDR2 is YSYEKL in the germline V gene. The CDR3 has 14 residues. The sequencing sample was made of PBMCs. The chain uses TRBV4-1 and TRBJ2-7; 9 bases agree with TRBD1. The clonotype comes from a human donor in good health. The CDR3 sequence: CASSHGTGSYEQYF. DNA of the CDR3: TGCGCCAGCAGCCACGGGACAGGGTCCTACGAGCAGTACTTC.